This record concerns one T cell receptor beta chain sequence. Its antigen remains unknown. FACS enriched CD8+ TEMRA cells, while bulk CD8+ and CD4+ were negatively isolated. V lost 2 bases to trimming and J lost 10 bases; unmatched junction nucleotides: 11. This CDR3 has 15 amino acids. CDR1 and CDR2 from the germline V gene are MNHEY and SVGEGT. Reverse transcription of roughly 0.5 to 1 ug RNA was carried out with random hexamers. Across 54 Vbeta and 13 Jbeta, immunoSEQ multiplex PCR amplified TCR beta CDR3. TCRdb called the immunoSEQ multiplex PCR reads again in MiXCR, with one record for every CDR3 protein. The data show approximately 190,000 distinct CDR3 sequences, 85% to 95% seen once. This entry comes from a study of CD8 T cells in Susac syndrome. Study background: Patients with Susac syndrome were therapy-naive, on corticosteroids, or on intravenous immunoglobulin alone at the time that blood was drawn. Study-level results: Total CD8+ repertoires held approximately 17 Susac-specific public clones, while CD8+ TEMRA repertoires held several.

The genes are TRBV6-2 or TRBV6-3 and TRBJ2-1, with 7 bases aligning to TRBD1. The material sequenced was CD8+ T cells from PBMCs. The receptor was derived from a human donor with Susac syndrome. CDR3: CASSYVQGKGHEQFF. In DNA, the CDR3 is TGTGCCAGCAGTTACGTACAGGGGAAAGGACACGAGCAGTTCTTC.